Detailed here is one T cell receptor (beta chain). No antigen is known for it. Germline-derived CDR1 and CDR2 are LNHNV and YYDKDF (reference sequence). The CDR3 totals 13 residues. V was cut by 1 base and J by 3 bases, with 7 bases left in between. The data originate from a study of immune heterogeneity within non-small cell lung tumors. Study outcomes and limitations: Individual patients mostly differed in their high-frequency T-cell receptor beta clonotypes. Local T-cell clonality was recorded as moderately but significantly correlated with local tumor mutational burden, with R 0.3 to 0.4. The study found identical dominant CDR3 beta clonotypes recurring across tumor sites within a patient, alongside site-unique high-frequency clones.

Template input was genomic DNA from bulk tumor (approximately 600 ng per sample). The authors collected several far-apart biopsies from each primary tumor during surgery. Untreated, newly diagnosed non-small cell lung cancer patients underwent curative surgery. Study donors were patients with a new diagnosis of non-small cell lung cancer who underwent surgery with curative intent. Amplifying TCR beta CDR3 involved multiplex PCR carried out with 32 V and 13 J primers. Each CDR3 protein gets one entry after TCRdb re-called the multiplex PCR reads with MiXCR. In the table there are 2,000 to 2,500 distinct CDR3 sequences, 51% of which are singletons.

This TCR derives from a man aged 50 to 60 with non-small cell lung cancer. The chain employs TRBV15 and TRBJ2-7; D might be TRBD1 (6 bases). Sequencing used lung tumor tissue. CDR3 loop: CATSRAGVYEQYF. The DNA of the CDR3 is TGTGCCACCAGCAGAGCAGGGGTCTACGAGCAGTACTTC.